These T cell receptor beta chains were read from a single sample in a study of vaccination and CD4 T cells after COVID-19. TCRdb reprocessed the PCR reads with MiXCR, giving one entry per CDR3 protein. The table records more than 10,000 distinct CDR3 sequences, around 27% of them present only once. Antigen specificity for these receptors is unknown. This material consisted of CD4+ T cells from blood, cultured in vitro, taken before SARS-CoV-2 vaccination. The receptors derive from a human donor who received a COVID-19 vaccine. Each CDR3 is given with its conserved first and last residue. A D gene is named only where the DNA matches it firmly. A clone size is listed for some rows: how often the clone was seen (once, few, many), or a class if it is expanded.

CDR3 length: 16
V gene: TRBV2
D gene: -
clone size: -
J gene: TRBJ1-6
CDR3 DNA: TGTGCCAGCCATAAAGCATCAGGTTCCCCGGGTTCACCCCTCCACTTT
CDR3 protein: CASHKASGSPGSPLHF

CDR3 length: 16
V gene: TRBV20-1
D gene: TRBD2
clone size: -
J gene: TRBJ2-3
CDR3 DNA: TGCAGTGCTAGGTCACTGACTAGCGGGGGTGCAGATACGCAGTATTTT
CDR3 protein: CSARSLTSGGADTQYF

CDR3 length: 12
V gene: TRBV5-4
D gene: -
clone size: -
J gene: TRBJ1-1
CDR3 DNA: TGTGCCAGCAGCTTACCCTTCGATGAAGCTTTCTTT
CDR3 protein: CASSLPFDEAFF

CDR3 length: 14
V gene: TRBV12-3/TRBV12-4
D gene: TRBD2
clone size: few
J gene: TRBJ2-7
CDR3 DNA: TGTGCCAGCAGTTCGACTAGCGGGGGCTACGAGCAGTACTTC
CDR3 protein: CASSSTSGGYEQYF

CDR3 length: 15
V gene: TRBV6-1
D gene: -
clone size: -
J gene: TRBJ1-3
CDR3 DNA: TGTGCCAGTACTAGGGGGGCCCTCTCTGGAAACACCATATATTTT
CDR3 protein: CASTRGALSGNTIYF

CDR3 length: 14
V gene: TRBV20-1
D gene: TRBD1
clone size: -
J gene: TRBJ2-1
CDR3 DNA: TGCAGTGCTTTACCGGGACAGGGCTACAATGAGCAGTTCTTC
CDR3 protein: CSALPGQGYNEQFF

CDR3 length: 18
V gene: TRBV7-9
D gene: -
clone size: -
J gene: TRBJ2-1
CDR3 DNA: TGTGCCAGCAGCAAAAGGGCTTATGGCGGCAGCTCCTACAATGAGCAGTTCTTC
CDR3 protein: CASSKRAYGGSSYNEQFF

CDR3 length: 15
V gene: TRBV12-3/TRBV12-4
D gene: TRBD1
clone size: -
J gene: TRBJ1-1
CDR3 DNA: TGTGCCAGCAGTCCACGACAGGGGGCTAGCACTGAAGCTTTCTTT
CDR3 protein: CASSPRQGASTEAFF

CDR3 length: 16
V gene: TRBV6-1
D gene: TRBD1
clone size: few
J gene: TRBJ2-1
CDR3 DNA: TGTGCCAGCAGTGAAGTTTCGGGACAGGGGTACAATGAGCAGTTCTTC
CDR3 protein: CASSEVSGQGYNEQFF

CDR3 length: 15
V gene: TRBV11-3
D gene: -
clone size: -
J gene: TRBJ1-4
CDR3 DNA: TGTGCCAGCAGCTTAGGTCGCAGTTTGGGCGAAAAACTGTTTTTT
CDR3 protein: CASSLGRSLGEKLFF

CDR3 length: 16
V gene: TRBV6-1
D gene: TRBD1
clone size: few
J gene: TRBJ1-6
CDR3 DNA: TGTGCCAGCAGCGCGATGGACAGGGAGTATAATTCACCCCTCCACTTT
CDR3 protein: CASSAMDREYNSPLHF

CDR3 length: 17
V gene: TRBV2
D gene: TRBD1
clone size: medium-sized
J gene: TRBJ1-2
CDR3 DNA: TGTGCCAGCAGTCGAATACGGACGGGACAGGGAAACTATGGCTACACCTTC
CDR3 protein: CASSRIRTGQGNYGYTF

CDR3 length: 12
V gene: TRBV7-8
D gene: -
clone size: -
J gene: TRBJ2-7
CDR3 DNA: TGTGCCAGCAGCTTAGCTCTCCGCGAGCAGTACTTC
CDR3 protein: CASSLALREQYF

CDR3 length: 17
V gene: TRBV5-4
D gene: TRBD2
clone size: -
J gene: TRBJ2-5
CDR3 DNA: TGTGCCAGCAGCCAAGATTCCGGGACTAGTGTGTGGGAGACCCAGTACTTC
CDR3 protein: CASSQDSGTSVWETQYF

CDR3 length: 11
V gene: TRBV7-8
D gene: -
clone size: few
J gene: TRBJ2-3
CDR3 DNA: TGTGCCACCTCGTACACAGATACGCAGTATTTT
CDR3 protein: CATSYTDTQYF

CDR3 length: 15
V gene: TRBV7-3
D gene: -
clone size: medium-sized
J gene: TRBJ1-6
CDR3 DNA: TGTGCCAGCACCAAGTCCGGCTCCTATAATTCACCCCTCCACTTT
CDR3 protein: CASTKSGSYNSPLHF

CDR3 length: 15
V gene: TRBV5-1
D gene: -
clone size: -
J gene: TRBJ2-2
CDR3 DNA: TGCGCCAGCAGCAAGAATGATCCGGGTGTCGGGGAGCTGTTTTTT
CDR3 protein: CASSKNDPGVGELFF

CDR3 length: 15
V gene: TRBV7-3
D gene: -
clone size: -
J gene: TRBJ1-6
CDR3 DNA: TGTGCCAGCAGCTTAAACCCAGGGATGAATTCACCCCTCCACTTT
CDR3 protein: CASSLNPGMNSPLHF

CDR3 length: 13
V gene: TRBV5-1
D gene: -
clone size: few
J gene: TRBJ1-5
CDR3 DNA: TGCGCCAGCAGCTTGGCGGGAAATCAGCCCCAGCATTTT
CDR3 protein: CASSLAGNQPQHF

CDR3 length: 16
V gene: TRBV4-2
D gene: -
clone size: -
J gene: TRBJ2-3
CDR3 DNA: TGTGCCAGCAGCCAAGGGGGAGTTGTGAAAGCAGATACGCAGTATTTT
CDR3 protein: CASSQGGVVKADTQYF

CDR3 length: 16
V gene: TRBV12-3/TRBV12-4
D gene: TRBD1
clone size: few
J gene: TRBJ1-1
CDR3 DNA: TGTGCCAGCAGCCCAGGGGGCTGGAGGTTGAACACTGAAGCTTTCTTT
CDR3 protein: CASSPGGWRLNTEAFF

CDR3 length: 15
V gene: TRBV20-1
D gene: TRBD2
clone size: few
J gene: TRBJ2-3
CDR3 DNA: TGCAGTGCTAGTCCTAGCGGGGGGGCAACAGATACGCAGTATTTT
CDR3 protein: CSASPSGGATDTQYF

CDR3 length: 16
V gene: TRBV27
D gene: -
clone size: -
J gene: TRBJ1-6
CDR3 DNA: TGTGCCAGCCAAGACAGCCGACTCGTCTATAATTCACCCCTCCACTTT
CDR3 protein: CASQDSRLVYNSPLHF

CDR3 length: 11
V gene: TRBV10-3
D gene: -
clone size: few
J gene: TRBJ1-5
CDR3 DNA: TGTGCCTGTGGCAGGGATCAGCCCCAGCATTTT
CDR3 protein: CACGRDQPQHF

CDR3 length: 15
V gene: TRBV10-1
D gene: TRBD1
clone size: few
J gene: TRBJ2-3
CDR3 DNA: TGCGCCAGCAGTTCTACAGGGGCCCTCACAGATACGCAGTATTTT
CDR3 protein: CASSSTGALTDTQYF

CDR3 length: 16
V gene: TRBV24-1
D gene: -
clone size: few
J gene: TRBJ2-3
CDR3 DNA: TGTGCCACCAGTGGCTCCAGAGACAGTGTCACAGATACGCAGTATTTT
CDR3 protein: CATSGSRDSVTDTQYF

CDR3 length: 16
V gene: TRBV6-1
D gene: -
clone size: once
J gene: TRBJ2-1
CDR3 DNA: TGTGCCAACAGTCCTACGGGTAGGGGGCGGGGGGCTGAGCAGTTCTTC
CDR3 protein: CANSPTGRGRGAEQFF

CDR3 length: 16
V gene: TRBV25-1
D gene: -
clone size: few
J gene: TRBJ2-3
CDR3 DNA: TGTGCCAGCAGTGAACATCTCAGCGGATACACAGATACGCAGTATTTT
CDR3 protein: CASSEHLSGYTDTQYF

CDR3 length: 17
V gene: TRBV7-6
D gene: TRBD1
clone size: -
J gene: TRBJ2-3
CDR3 DNA: TGTGCCAGCAGCTTAGGCATACAGGGGGCTAGCACAGATACGCAGTATTTT
CDR3 protein: CASSLGIQGASTDTQYF

CDR3 length: 14
V gene: TRBV7-2
D gene: -
clone size: few
J gene: TRBJ1-2
CDR3 DNA: TGTGCCAGCAGCGCTATGAGAGGTGCCTATGGCTACACCTTC
CDR3 protein: CASSAMRGAYGYTF

CDR3 length: 20
V gene: TRBV6-1
D gene: TRBD2
clone size: -
J gene: TRBJ2-2
CDR3 DNA: TGTGCCAACAGCCGAACCGCTAGGGCGGGGGGCCTCTTTAACACCGGGGAGCTGTTTTTT
CDR3 protein: CANSRTARAGGLFNTGELFF

CDR3 length: 16
V gene: TRBV18
D gene: TRBD1
clone size: -
J gene: TRBJ1-6
CDR3 DNA: TGTGCCAGCTCACCTCCGGACAGGAAGTATAATTCACCCCTCCACTTT
CDR3 protein: CASSPPDRKYNSPLHF

CDR3 length: 12
V gene: TRBV2
D gene: -
clone size: -
J gene: TRBJ2-7
CDR3 DNA: TGTGCCAGCAGTGGGACACGCTACGAGCAGTACTTC
CDR3 protein: CASSGTRYEQYF

CDR3 length: 14
V gene: TRBV19
D gene: TRBD1
clone size: -
J gene: TRBJ1-1
CDR3 DNA: TGTGCCAGTAGGACAGGGGGAGGAGGGACTGAAGCTTTCTTT
CDR3 protein: CASRTGGGGTEAFF

CDR3 length: 14
V gene: TRBV7-2
D gene: -
clone size: -
J gene: TRBJ1-4
CDR3 DNA: TGTGCCAGCAGCCAGGACGGGTATAATGAAAAACTGTTTTTT
CDR3 protein: CASSQDGYNEKLFF

CDR3 length: 16
V gene: TRBV19
D gene: TRBD2
clone size: -
J gene: TRBJ2-1
CDR3 DNA: TGTGCCAGTAGTAGAAGCGGGGGGTCGTTCTACAATGAGCAGTTCTTC
CDR3 protein: CASSRSGGSFYNEQFF

CDR3 length: 12
V gene: TRBV5-5
D gene: -
clone size: -
J gene: TRBJ1-1
CDR3 DNA: TGTGCCAGCAGCTCGCTGACCTTTGAAGCTTTCTTT
CDR3 protein: CASSSLTFEAFF

CDR3 length: 15
V gene: TRBV27
D gene: TRBD1
clone size: few
J gene: TRBJ1-2
CDR3 DNA: TGTGCCAGCAGGGCAGACAGGGGGCCGAACTATGGCTACACCTTC
CDR3 protein: CASRADRGPNYGYTF

CDR3 length: 18
V gene: TRBV19
D gene: TRBD2
clone size: few
J gene: TRBJ2-4
CDR3 DNA: TGTGCCAGTAGTGGGACTAGCGGGGGGGCCGGGACCAAAAACATTCAGTACTTC
CDR3 protein: CASSGTSGGAGTKNIQYF

CDR3 length: 13
V gene: TRBV6-1
D gene: -
clone size: -
J gene: TRBJ2-3
CDR3 DNA: TGTGCCAGCAGTGCCTCGCCGGCAGATACGCAGTATTTT
CDR3 protein: CASSASPADTQYF

CDR3 length: 14
V gene: TRBV7-2
D gene: -
clone size: medium-sized
J gene: TRBJ1-5
CDR3 DNA: TGTGCCAGCAGCTTACTGGGTGGTGGTCAGCCCCAGCATTTT
CDR3 protein: CASSLLGGGQPQHF

CDR3 length: 16
V gene: TRBV20-1
D gene: TRBD1
clone size: few
J gene: TRBJ2-5
CDR3 DNA: TGCAGTGCTAGTGTCCGGGACAGAGGAGACCAAGAGACCCAGTACTTC
CDR3 protein: CSASVRDRGDQETQYF

CDR3 length: 16
V gene: TRBV20-1
D gene: -
clone size: -
J gene: TRBJ1-1
CDR3 DNA: TGCAGTGCTCCCTCAGATCAAGCACCTAAGAACACTGAAGCTTTCTTT
CDR3 protein: CSAPSDQAPKNTEAFF

CDR3 length: 13
V gene: TRBV18
D gene: -
clone size: few
J gene: TRBJ1-5
CDR3 DNA: TGTGCCAGCTCAACCAACAGGGATCAGCCCCAGCATTTT
CDR3 protein: CASSTNRDQPQHF

CDR3 length: 15
V gene: TRBV19
D gene: -
clone size: -
J gene: TRBJ2-4
CDR3 DNA: TGTGCCAGTAGTCTCGTGGGGGACGCCAAAAACATTCAGTACTTC
CDR3 protein: CASSLVGDAKNIQYF

CDR3 length: 16
V gene: TRBV15
D gene: -
clone size: -
J gene: TRBJ1-2
CDR3 DNA: TGTGCCACCAGCAGAGATAAGGCAGCCGCTAACTATGGCTACACCTTC
CDR3 protein: CATSRDKAAANYGYTF

CDR3 length: 16
V gene: TRBV24-1
D gene: TRBD1
clone size: hyperexpanded
J gene: TRBJ2-3
CDR3 DNA: TGTGCCACCAGTGACCGGGGACAGGGAACGGCAGATACGCAGTATTTT
CDR3 protein: CATSDRGQGTADTQYF

CDR3 length: 18
V gene: TRBV6-5
D gene: -
clone size: -
J gene: TRBJ2-3
CDR3 DNA: TGTGCCAGCAGTTACTTATCTGATGGGGGTGGCGGCACAGATACGCAGTATTTT
CDR3 protein: CASSYLSDGGGGTDTQYF

CDR3 length: 15
V gene: TRBV20-1
D gene: -
clone size: -
J gene: TRBJ1-5
CDR3 DNA: TGCAGTGCGGTTACAGGGATTTATAGCAATCAGCCCCAGCATTTT
CDR3 protein: CSAVTGIYSNQPQHF

CDR3 length: 18
V gene: TRBV30
D gene: TRBD1
clone size: few
J gene: TRBJ2-6
CDR3 DNA: TGTGCCTGGAGAGTCCGGGACAGGGTCTTAGCTGGGGCCAACGTCCTGACTTTC
CDR3 protein: CAWRVRDRVLAGANVLTF

CDR3 length: 16
V gene: TRBV10-3
D gene: -
clone size: few
J gene: TRBJ1-2
CDR3 DNA: TGTGCCATCAGTGGGGGGTGGACACAAACTAACTATGGCTACACCTTC
CDR3 protein: CAISGGWTQTNYGYTF

CDR3 length: 16
V gene: TRBV30
D gene: TRBD1
clone size: -
J gene: TRBJ1-6
CDR3 DNA: TGTGCCTGGACCCGTGGGACGGGGACAGCCAATTCACCCCTCCACTTT
CDR3 protein: CAWTRGTGTANSPLHF

CDR3 length: 12
V gene: TRBV2
D gene: -
clone size: -
J gene: TRBJ2-7
CDR3 DNA: TGTGCCAGCAGTGAGTCCCCCTACGAGCAGTACTTC
CDR3 protein: CASSESPYEQYF